The T cell receptor beta chain under discussion was sequenced for a study of regulatory T cells in long-lasting Graves disease. Library construction for TCR beta used iRepertoire HTBI primers and Arm-PCR of CDR3 regions. TCRdb recomputed calls from the multiplex PCR reads with MiXCR, one row per CDR3 protein. The table has some 370,000 distinct CDR3 sequences, roughly 20% seen once; the top ten hold approximately 30%. Study observations and caveats: Persistent patients had more shared public clonotypes (fewer than 3,000) than new patients (approximately 920).

The time point is: persistent/refractory GD, antithyroid drugs over 5 years with positive TRAb. PBMC RNA was the source of the TCR library. Patients with Graves' disease were diagnosed by American Thyroid Association guidelines. In this sample, this clonotype turned up many times. Its cognate antigen is unknown. The input for sequencing was peripheral blood mononuclear cells (PBMCs), taken when the disease was refractory, from a patient treated with antithyroid drugs. The clonotype comes from a woman aged 40 to 55 with Graves disease.

Here the CDR3 DNA reads TGTGCCAGCAGTTTAGGGACGGTGCGATCCGGGGAGCTGTTTTTT. This sequence encodes CASSLGTVRSGELFF. The rearrangement joins TRBV12-3 or TRBV12-4 to TRBJ2-2; D remains ambiguous. The CDR3 has 15 residues. Trimming stripped 1 base from V and 6 bases from J, with 12 bases between.